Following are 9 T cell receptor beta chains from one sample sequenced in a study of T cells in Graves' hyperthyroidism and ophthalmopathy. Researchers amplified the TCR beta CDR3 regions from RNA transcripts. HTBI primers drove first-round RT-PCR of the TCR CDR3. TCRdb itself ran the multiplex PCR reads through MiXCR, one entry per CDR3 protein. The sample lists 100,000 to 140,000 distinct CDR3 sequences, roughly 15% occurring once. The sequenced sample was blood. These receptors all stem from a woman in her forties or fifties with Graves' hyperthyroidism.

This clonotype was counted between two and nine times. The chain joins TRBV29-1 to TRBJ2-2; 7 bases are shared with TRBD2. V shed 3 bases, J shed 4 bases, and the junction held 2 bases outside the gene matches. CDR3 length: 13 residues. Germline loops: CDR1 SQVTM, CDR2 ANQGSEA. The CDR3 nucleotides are TGCAGCGTTGACGGGGAGGGCACCGGGGAGCTGTTTTTT. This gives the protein CSVDGEGTGELFF.

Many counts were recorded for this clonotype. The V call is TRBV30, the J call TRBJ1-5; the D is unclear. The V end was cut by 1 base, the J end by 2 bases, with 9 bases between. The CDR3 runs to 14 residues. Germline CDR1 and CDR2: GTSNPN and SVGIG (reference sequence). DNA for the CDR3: TGTGCCTGGAGTGCGACAAAGGGCAATCAGCCCCAGCATTTT. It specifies CAWSATKGNQPQHF.

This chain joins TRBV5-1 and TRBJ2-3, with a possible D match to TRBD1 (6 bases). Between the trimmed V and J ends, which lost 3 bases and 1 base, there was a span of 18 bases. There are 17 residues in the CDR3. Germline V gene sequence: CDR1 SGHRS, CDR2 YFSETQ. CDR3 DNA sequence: TGCGCCAGCAGCTCAGCACTACGACAGGCCCGCACAGATACGCAGTATTTT. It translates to CASSSALRQARTDTQYF.

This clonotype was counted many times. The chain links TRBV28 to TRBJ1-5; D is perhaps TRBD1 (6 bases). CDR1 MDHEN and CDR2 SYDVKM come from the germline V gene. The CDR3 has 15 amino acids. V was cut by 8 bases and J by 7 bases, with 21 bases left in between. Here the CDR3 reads CASRGRDTNSQPQHF. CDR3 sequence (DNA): TGTGCCAGCCGGGGCCGGGACACCAACTCCCAGCCCCAGCATTTT.

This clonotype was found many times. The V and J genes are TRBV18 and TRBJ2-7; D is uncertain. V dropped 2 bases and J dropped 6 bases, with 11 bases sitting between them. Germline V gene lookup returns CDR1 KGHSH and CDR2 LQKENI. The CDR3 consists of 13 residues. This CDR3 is CASSPELKSEQYV. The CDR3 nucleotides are TGTGCCAGCTCACCAGAACTAAAATCCGAGCAGTACGTC.

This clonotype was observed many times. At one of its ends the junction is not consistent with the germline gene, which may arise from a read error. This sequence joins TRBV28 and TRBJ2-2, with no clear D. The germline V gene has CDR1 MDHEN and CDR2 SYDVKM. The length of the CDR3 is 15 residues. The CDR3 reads CAGRLESPAAGELFF. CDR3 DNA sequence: TGTGCCGGCAGATTAGAATCCCCCGCGGCCGGGGAGCTGTTTTTT.

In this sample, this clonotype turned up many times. The CDR3 DNA is TGTGCCAGCAGCCCCAGGGTAGCGGGCCAAAGCAATGAGCAGTTCTTC. Amino acids: CASSPRVAGQSNEQFF. The genes are TRBV11-1 and TRBJ2-1; 7 nucleotides align to TRBD2. CDR1 is SGHAT, CDR2 FQDESV, per germline (reference sequence). Losses at the gene ends were 5 bases for V and 6 bases for J; bases not matched to a gene: 13. The CDR3 runs 16 residues.

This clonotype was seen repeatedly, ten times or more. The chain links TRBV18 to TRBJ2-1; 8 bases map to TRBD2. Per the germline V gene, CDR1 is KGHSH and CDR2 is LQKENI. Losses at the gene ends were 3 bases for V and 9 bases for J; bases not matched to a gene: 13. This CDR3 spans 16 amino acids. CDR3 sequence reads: CASSPLGGSGASEQFF. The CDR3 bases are TGTGCCAGCTCACCTCTGGGTGGTAGCGGGGCCAGTGAGCAGTTCTTC.

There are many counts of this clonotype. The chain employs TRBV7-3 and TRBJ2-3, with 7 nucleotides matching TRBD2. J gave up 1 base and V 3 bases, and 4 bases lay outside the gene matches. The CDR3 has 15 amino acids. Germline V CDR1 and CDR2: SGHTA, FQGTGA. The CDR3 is CASSLSREGTDTQYF. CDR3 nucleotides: TGTGCCAGCAGCTTGAGTCGGGAGGGCACAGATACGCAGTATTTT.